This T cell receptor beta chain was identified during a study of CD8 T cells in ankylosing spondylitis. Study observations and caveats: According to the report, clones linked to the disease were significantly enriched in matched synovial fluid samples taken from ankylosing spondylitis patients.

Using quantitative 5'-RACE with molecular barcodes, the authors made TCR beta libraries. One entry per CDR3 protein, called by TCRdb with MiXCR from the 5' RACE reads. The table lists around 150,000 distinct CDR3 sequences, approximately 20% of them singletons. This clonotype was seen a handful of times. The antigen is unknown. CDR3 size: 17 residues. Germline loops: CDR1 SGHRS, CDR2 YFSETQ. V was shortened by 4 bases and J by 2 bases, with 20 bases between the two germline ends. V and J are TRBV5-1 and TRBJ2-3, with D possibly matching TRBD2 (7 bases). This sequence originates from a male donor with ankylosing spondylitis or in good health (not recorded which). The sample consisted of blood, either unsorted or a sorted T cell fraction (not recorded which). The CDR3 nucleotides are TGCGCCAGCAGCCTGGACACCCTCGGGGGGCCCACAGATACGCAGTATTTT. The encoded protein is CASSLDTLGGPTDTQYF.